The rows below give T cell receptor beta chains drawn from one sample of a study of human T cells and chemical hapten exposure. TCRdb reprocessed the RACE reads via MiXCR and lists one record per CDR3 protein. Of around 360,000 distinct CDR3 sequences listed, about 6.9% are singletons. The source material was whole blood, sampled in connection with sensitization to the hapten diphenylcyclopropenone (DPC). Receptors were obtained from a woman between 18 and 30 years old with alopecia areata. Some clones in this sample may be carry-over from other donors' samples. Each CDR3 is given with its conserved first and last residue. The order of the fields is D gene, clone size, J gene, V gene, CDR3 DNA, CDR3 protein. The D gene is left open where the match is weak. Clone size is stated in some rows and not others, as once, few, many or a class when expanded.

>.|.|TRBJ2-7|TRBV25-1
TGTGCCAGCAGTCGAGGGATGATCGCCTACGAGCAGTACTTC
CASSRGMIAYEQYF
>.|many|TRBJ1-5|TRBV12-3/TRBV12-4
TGTGCCACCTCGCAGGAAAGCAATCAGCCCCAGCATTTT
CATSQESNQPQHF
>.|few|TRBJ2-3|TRBV5-1
TGCGCCAGCAGCTTGGATCTCCCGACGGATACGCAGTATTTT
CASSLDLPTDTQYF
>.|many|TRBJ1-2|TRBV5-5
TGTGCCAGCAGCTTGGAAAGGCAAGGCTACACCTTC
CASSLERQGYTF
>.|many|TRBJ1-1|TRBV18
TGTGCCAGCTCACCCAATACGGGACACCAGAACACTGAAGCTTTCTTT
CASSPNTGHQNTEAFF
>.|.|TRBJ2-1|TRBV13
TGTGCCAGCAGCGTACGAGCCAATGAGCAGTTCTTC
CASSVRANEQFF
>.|.|TRBJ1-2|TRBV7-9
TGTGCCAGCAGCTTAGAAACAGAGAATGGCTACACCTTC
CASSLETENGYTF
>.|many|TRBJ1-2|TRBV25-1
TGTGCCAGCAGTAGACAGCCCCACTATGGCTACACCTTC
CASSRQPHYGYTF
>.|.|TRBJ2-3|TRBV14
TGTGCCAGCAGCCAAGCTCTGACGACAGATACGCAGTGTTTT
CASSQALTTDTQCF
>.|few|TRBJ2-3|TRBV10-3
TGTGCCATCAGTCCCCGGGGAGGCCTTGGTAGCACAAATACGCAGTATTTT
CAISPRGGLGSTNTQYF
>.|few|TRBJ2-1|TRBV20-1
TGCAGTGCTACCCCGGGGGCGAACTACAATGAGCAGTTCTTC
CSATPGANYNEQFF
>.|few|TRBJ2-3|TRBV12-3/TRBV12-4
TGTGCCAGCAGTTTAGACGAGACTAGCACAGATACGCAGTATTTT
CASSLDETSTDTQYF
>.|.|TRBJ2-3|TRBV5-1
TGCGCCAGCGGGCTGGACAAGGATACGCAGTATTTT
CASGLDKDTQYF
>.|.|TRBJ2-6|TRBV5-1
TGCGCCAGCAGCTTGGTGGCAGCTAGCTCTGGGGCCAACGTCCTGACTTTC
CASSLVAASSGANVLTF
>.|.|TRBJ2-7|TRBV3-1
TGTGCCAGCAGCCAAGATGTGGGCCTCTACGAGCAGTACTTC
CASSQDVGLYEQYF
>.|.|TRBJ1-6|TRBV20-1
TGCAGTGCTAGAGTTGGGGGACGGGAACCCCTCCACTTT
CSARVGGREPLHF
>.|few|TRBJ2-2|TRBV24-1
TGTGCCACCGGGTCTTTCAACACCGGGGAGCTGTTTTTT
CATGSFNTGELFF
>TRBD2|.|TRBJ2-7|TRBV20-1
TGCAGTGCTAGAGATGGCGGGGGGGCCGGGTACGAGCAGTACTTC
CSARDGGGAGYEQYF
>.|many|TRBJ2-3|TRBV7-2
TGTGCCAGCAGCCCCTCTCCGGGGGCAGATACGCAGTATTTT
CASSPSPGADTQYF
>.|many|TRBJ1-1|TRBV7-8
TGTGCCAGCAGCCCAAGGGAACAGAGAGAAGCTTTCTTT
CASSPREQREAFF
>.|many|TRBJ1-1|TRBV6-1
TGTGCCAGCAGTCTTGCAATAACAGTGAACACTGAAGCTTTCTTT
CASSLAITVNTEAFF
>TRBD2|few|TRBJ2-3|TRBV5-4
TGTGCCAGCAGCTTGCCTAGCGGGGGGCCGGGCACAGATACGCAGTATTTT
CASSLPSGGPGTDTQYF
>.|many|TRBJ2-2|TRBV7-9
TGTGCCAGCAGCCCCGCAGGGCGAAACACCGGGGAGCTGTTTTTT
CASSPAGRNTGELFF
>TRBD2|few|TRBJ2-3|TRBV3-1
TGTGCCAGCAGCTGGGGACTAGGCACAGATACGCAGTATTTT
CASSWGLGTDTQYF
>.|.|TRBJ1-5|TRBV2
TGTGCCAGCCAACCGGCGGGCAATCAGCCCCAGCATTTT
CASQPAGNQPQHF
>.|many|TRBJ1-1|TRBV9
TGTGCCAGCAGCGTAGATCCGACAGCCATGAACACTGAAGCTTTCTTT
CASSVDPTAMNTEAFF
>.|.|TRBJ1-3|TRBV28
TGTGCCAGCAACACACAGTTACTCAGCTCTGGAAACACCATATATTTT
CASNTQLLSSGNTIYF
>TRBD1|few|TRBJ2-7|TRBV6-2/TRBV6-3
TGTGCCAGCAGTTACTCCGGGACAGCCTCCTACGAGCAGTACTTC
CASSYSGTASYEQYF
>.|few|TRBJ2-5|TRBV12-3/TRBV12-4
TGTGCCAGCAGCTTTGAGCGGGTCCCGGAAGAGACCCAGTACTTC
CASSFERVPEETQYF
>TRBD1|many|TRBJ2-7|TRBV29-1
TGCAGCGTGTCCCCGGGACAGGGGGGCGACGAGCAGTACTTC
CSVSPGQGGDEQYF
>.|many|TRBJ1-4|TRBV29-1
TGCGGAGTCGCCATTGCTAATGAAAAACTGTTTTTT
CGVAIANEKLFF
>.|few|TRBJ2-7|TRBV6-6
TGTGCCAGCAGTTCGATGGGAGGCGAGCAGTACTTC
CASSSMGGEQYF
>.|many|TRBJ1-2|TRBV2
TGTGCCAGCAGCCCCACGGGGCAGGGGCAGGGCTACACCTTC
CASSPTGQGQGYTF
>.|.|TRBJ1-5|TRBV9
TGTGCCAGCGGCCCCTCGGACACGGGGGCATCTCAGCCCCAGCATTTT
CASGPSDTGASQPQHF
>.|.|TRBJ1-5|TRBV5-6
TGTGCCAGCAGCTTGGCCTCGAGATTGGCCCAGCCCCAGCATTTT
CASSLASRLAQPQHF
>TRBD1|many|TRBJ1-2|TRBV12-3/TRBV12-4
TGTGCCAGCAGTCCACACCCGGACCCGACAGGGGATCATAACTATGGCTACACCTTC
CASSPHPDPTGDHNYGYTF
>.|.|TRBJ2-1|TRBV12-3/TRBV12-4
TGTGCCAGCAGTTTAGGGTTTGAGGGGAACAATGAGCAGTTCTTC
CASSLGFEGNNEQFF